One and the same sample provided the 30 T cell receptor beta chains below, sequenced in a study of tumor-infiltrating lymphocytes in oesophageal squamous cell carcinoma. TCRdb processed the PCR reads anew with MiXCR; each CDR3 protein has one entry. Found here are 20,000 to 25,000 distinct CDR3 sequences, 30% to 40% of them singletons; the top ten hold about a quarter. Sequenced input: esophageal tumor tissue. All receptors come from a male donor with esophageal squamous cell carcinoma.

The chain combines TRBV10-3 with TRBJ2-2; 9 bases agree with TRBD2. J was trimmed by 2 bases and V by 4 bases; bases with no gene match: 2. The CDR3 totals 15 residues. The V gene's germline CDR1 is ENHRY and CDR2 SYGVKD. The CDR3 reads CAISVSGGNTGELFF. The CDR3 coding sequence is TGTGCCATCAGTGTTAGCGGGGGAAACACCGGGGAGCTGTTTTTT.

V gene TRBV11-2 combines with J gene TRBJ2-3; TRBD2 aligns across 7 bases. V gave up 1 base and J gave up 5 bases; unmatched junction bases: 9. The CDR3 runs 16 residues. Germline V gene data show CDR1 as SGHAT and CDR2 as FQNNGV. CDR3 coding DNA: TGTGCCAGCAGCTTAGTGGCGGGAGTGGGTGTAGATACGCAGTATTTT. Its translation is CASSLVAGVGVDTQYF.

The chain is built from TRBV7-9 and TRBJ2-4, with D unresolved. This CDR3 has 13 residues. Trimming pared 5 bases from V and 7 bases from J, leaving 12 bases between. Looked up from germline, CDR1 is SEHNR and CDR2 is FQNEAQ (reference sequence). CDR3 nucleotides: TGTGCCAGCAGCCCCCCTGGGTGGAACATTCAGTACTTC. This encodes CASSPPGWNIQYF.

J is TRBJ2-4 and V is TRBV27, with D hard to call. V dropped 7 bases and J dropped 13 bases, with 17 bases sitting between them. In germline, CDR1 is MNHEY, CDR2 SMNVEV (reference sequence). The CDR3 contains 12 residues. CDR3 nucleotide sequence: TGTGCCAGCAAGAATCCCTTAGATACGCAGTACTTC. This sequence encodes CASKNPLDTQYF.

This clonotype has a count of ten or more. Here the CDR3 DNA reads TGTGCCAGCAGCTTGGCGTCAGGGGAAGCTTTCTTT. Amino acid sequence: CASSLASGEAFF. The chain couples TRBV5-5 to TRBJ1-1; a weak D match, TRBD1 (5 bases). The CDR3 covers 12 residues. Germline V gene data show CDR1 as SGHKS and CDR2 as YYEKEE (reference sequence). V dropped 0 bases and J dropped 8 bases, with 8 bases sitting between them.

In its sample, this clonotype was seen once. The chain combines TRBV5-1 with TRBJ1-1; the match to TRBD1 covers 8 bases. Germline-derived CDR1 and CDR2 are SGHRS and YFSETQ. The CDR3 runs 15 residues. V dropped 4 bases and J dropped 5; count of bases not matched to a gene: 10. As DNA, the CDR3 is TGCGCCAGCAGCAGAGGACAGGGCCCAAAGACTGAAGCTTTCTTT. Translation: CASSRGQGPKTEAFF.

The sample holds many counts of this clonotype. The chain joins TRBV5-4 to TRBJ2-1; no clear D. The ends were cut back, 0 bases at V and 10 bases at J, with 14 bases in the middle. This CDR3 region has 14 residues. The germline gives CDR1 SGHNT, CDR2 YYREEE (reference sequence). DNA for the CDR3: TGTGCCAGCAGCTTGGCGCCAATTGCCCTCGAGCAGTTCTTC. This codes for CASSLAPIALEQFF.

There are a few counts of this clonotype. The V and J genes are TRBV19 and TRBJ2-7, with 10 positions matching TRBD1. In germline, CDR1 is LNHDA, CDR2 SQIVND (reference sequence). The CDR3 sequence is 13 residues long. The V gene end was trimmed by 7 bases and the J gene end by 2 bases; junction bases not matched to a gene: 2. The CDR3 DNA follows: TGTGCCAGTAAGGGACAGGGGACCTACGAGCAGTACTTC. Its protein is CASKGQGTYEQYF. Based on the CDR3 plus reference TRBV19 and TRBJ2-7, the full variable domain is DGGITQSPKYLFRKEGQNVTLSCEQNLNHDAMYWYRQDPGQGLRLIYYSQIVNDFQKGDIAEGYSVSREKKESFPLTVTSAQKNPTAFYLCASKGQGTYEQYFGPGTRLTVT.

The chain couples TRBV10-2 to TRBJ2-5; no clear D gene. The V gene lost 4 bases and the J gene lost 11 bases, with 14 bases spanning the gap. The CDR3 loop spans 12 amino acids. Germline CDR1 and CDR2: WSHSY and SAAADI. The chain's CDR3 is CASSGSSLEQYF. CDR3 DNA sequence: TGCGCCAGCAGTGGTAGCAGTCTGGAGCAGTACTTC.

This clonotype was found a few times. The CDR3 spells CASSQGTPYRGQFF. The DNA of the CDR3 is TGTGCCAGCAGCCAAGGTACCCCTTATAGGGGGCAGTTCTTC. The chain is built from TRBV14 and TRBJ2-1; tentatively, D is TRBD1 (5 bases). Deletions cut 1 base from V and 12 bases from J, with 16 bases between. There are 14 residues in the CDR3. Per the germline V gene, CDR1 is SGHDN and CDR2 is FVKESK.

The V call is TRBV28, the J call TRBJ2-1, with D maybe TRBD1 (6 bases). V was clipped by 6 bases and J by 8 bases, with 14 bases between them. The CDR3 is 13 residues long. The germline gives CDR1 MDHEN, CDR2 SYDVKM. The CDR3 nucleotides read TGTGCCAGCAGCTACCGACAGGTTGATGAGCAGTTCTTC. Translating gives CASSYRQVDEQFF. Variable domain in full (rest from reference TRBV28 and TRBJ2-1): DVKVTQSSRYLVKRTGEKVFLECVQDMDHENMFWYRQDPGLGLRLIYFSYDVKMKEKGDIPEGYSVSREKKERFSLILESASTNQTSMYLCASSYRQVDEQFFGPGTRLTVL.

This chain joins TRBV7-9 and TRBJ2-1; D remains ambiguous. With 1 base removed from V and 3 bases from J, the gap between germline ends came to 7 bases. Germline V gene data show CDR1 as SEHNR and CDR2 as FQNEAQ (reference sequence). The CDR3 spans 14 residues. CDR3 sequence reads: CASSLGGGYNEQFF. The CDR3 DNA follows: TGTGCCAGCAGCTTAGGTGGCGGCTACAATGAGCAGTTCTTC.

A few counts support this clonotype. The gene calls are TRBV11-2 and TRBJ2-5; D possibly corresponds to TRBD2 (6 bases). The DNA matches TRBJ2-1 better at its end, which makes the J call doubtful. The CDR3 totals 16 residues. The V gene's germline CDR1 is SGHAT and CDR2 FQNNGV. The CDR3 spells CASSRVEGRESPEQFF. Here the CDR3 DNA reads TGTGCCAGCAGCCGTGTAGAGGGACGGGAGTCCCCCGAGCAGTTCTTC.

This clonotype was detected ten times or more. The rearrangement joins TRBV12-3 or TRBV12-4 to TRBJ2-7; TRBD1 agrees at 7 bases. V lost 3 bases, J lost 5 bases, and 4 bases stayed unmatched. This CDR3 spans 13 amino acids. Here the CDR3 reads CASSLGQSHEQYF. CDR3 nucleotides: TGTGCCAGCAGTTTGGGACAGTCCCACGAGCAGTACTTC.

This chain connects TRBV7-4 to TRBJ2-5; D call uncertain. The DNA end favors TRBJ2-1, so the J call may be wrong. Germline CDR1 SGHVT, CDR2 SQSDAQ. There are 13 residues in the CDR3. The CDR3 region has the DNA TGTGCCAGCAGCTTATACTCTGACAATGAGCAGTTCTTC. Protein: CASSLYSDNEQFF.

The V gene is TRBV12-3 or TRBV12-4, the J gene TRBJ2-1; TRBD2 is a possible D gene (6 bases). V lost 2 bases to trimming and J lost 0 bases, with 8 bases between them. The CDR3 spans 15 residues. The CDR3 loop reads CASSLREPSYNEQFF. Here the CDR3 DNA reads TGTGCCAGCAGTTTACGGGAGCCCTCCTACAATGAGCAGTTCTTC.

The chain has TRBV12-3 or TRBV12-4 and TRBJ1-5, with unresolved D. The CDR3 length is 12 residues. The ends were cut back, 1 base at V and 5 bases at J, with 3 bases in the middle. The CDR3 region has the DNA TGTGCCAGCAGTTTAGGGGATCAGCCCCAGCATTTT. The encoded protein is CASSLGDQPQHF.

The chain carries TRBV12-5 and TRBJ2-3; D call uncertain. Trimming took 4 bases from V and 0 from J, leaving 11 bases between them. Germline V gene lookup returns CDR1 LGHNT and CDR2 FRNRAP. The CDR3 is made up of 15 amino acids. CDR3 nucleotides: TGTGCTAGTGGTTCCGGTGGATATAGCACAGATACGCAGTATTTT. Translation: CASGSGGYSTDTQYF.

The J gene is TRBJ1-2, the V gene TRBV6-5; a possible D gene is TRBD1 (5 bases). The V gene's germline CDR1 is MNHEY and CDR2 SVGAGI. The V gene lost 0 bases and the J gene lost 1 base, with 9 bases spanning the gap. The CDR3 runs 15 residues. CDR3 protein: CASSYSRQINYGYTF. DNA of the CDR3: TGTGCCAGCAGTTACTCAAGACAGATTAACTATGGCTACACCTTC.

This clonotype was seen just once. Likely a read error: the CDR3 ends without its conserved phenylalanine or tryptophan. No DNA is shown, since the ends of the CDR3 on it are uncertain; the CDR3 is the one TCRdb lists. The V and J genes are TRBV7-4 and TRBJ2-3; no check of the table's D call, TRBD1, against the DNA was made. Germline CDR1 and CDR2: SGHVT and SQSDAQ. Inclusive of both ends, the CDR3 amounts to 16 amino acids. CDR3 in amino acids: CASTWGAPISPSILGT.

The chain employs TRBV24-1 and TRBJ2-3; 8 nucleotides line up with TRBD2. The V gene end was trimmed by 11 bases and the J gene end by 2 bases; junction bases not matched to a gene: 11. Germline V lookup: CDR1 KGHDR, CDR2 SFDVKD. The CDR3 covers 15 residues. CDR3 residues: CASSIAGLTTDTQYF. CDR3 bases: TGTGCCAGCAGCATAGCGGGACTCACCACAGATACGCAGTATTTT.

In the case of this clonotype: A much larger clone lies one base from this, so it may be a read error. Since no conserved phenylalanine or tryptophan closes the CDR3, a read error is the likely cause. The chain is built from TRBV5-3 and TRBJ1-1; D remains ambiguous. TRBV5-3 carries the ORF label, with uncertain function. The CDR3 extends over 13 amino acids. The CDR3 DNA is TGTGCCAGCAGCTTCGGGGTTGGCACTGAAGCTTTCTAT. This codes for CASSFGVGTEAFY.

Many counts were recorded for this clonotype. The V gene is TRBV25-1, the J gene TRBJ2-3; 7 bases fit TRBD1. CDR1 is MGHDK and CDR2 is SYGVNS in the germline V gene. The length of the CDR3 is 15 residues. V was clipped by 4 bases and J by 0 bases; unmatched bases: 4. The CDR3 region is CASSAGGLSTDTQYF. The CDR3 DNA reads as TGTGCCAGCAGTGCAGGGGGTTTAAGCACAGATACGCAGTATTTT. The whole variable domain, filled in from reference TRBV25-1 and TRBJ2-3, reads EADIYQTPRYLVIGTGKKITLECSQTMGHDKMYWYQQDPGMELHLIHYSYGVNSTEKGDLSSESTVSRIRTEHFPLTLESARPSHTSQYLCASSAGGLSTDTQYFGPGTRLTVL.

This clonotype was seen many times. This may be a read error: a much more frequent sequence differs by one nucleotide. The chain joins TRBV7-2 to TRBJ2-5; possible D gene TRBD1, 6 bases. Between the trimmed V and J ends, which lost 1 base and 11 bases, there was a span of 23 bases. CDR1 is SGHTA and CDR2 is FQGNSA in the germline V gene. The CDR3 covers 16 residues. The CDR3 protein is CASSLVSGIRGNEQYF. CDR3 DNA sequence: TGTGCCAGCAGCTTAGTGTCCGGGATCAGGGGCAATGAGCAGTACTTC.

The chain employs TRBV30 and TRBJ2-5; D ambiguous. The CDR3 covers 13 residues. Germline CDR1 and CDR2: GTSNPN and SVGIG (reference sequence). The V end lost 4 bases, the J end lost 11 bases, and 20 bases lay between the germline ends. The CDR3 loop reads CAWKIQSYNEQYF. In DNA form, the CDR3 reads TGTGCCTGGAAGATACAGAGTTACAATGAGCAGTACTTC.

The chain employs TRBV11-3 and TRBJ2-5; D ambiguous. The CDR3 has 12 amino acids. Germline V gene sequence: CDR1 SGHNT, CDR2 YENEEA. Deletions cut 3 bases from V and 5 bases from J, with 7 bases between. The CDR3 protein is CASSFTRETQYF. Written as DNA, the CDR3 is TGTGCCAGCAGCTTTACCCGTGAGACCCAGTACTTC.

At least ten counts were recorded for this clonotype. The genes are TRBV6-1 and TRBJ2-1; TRBD1 matches 7 bases. Germline V lookup: CDR1 MNHNS, CDR2 SASEGT. After removal of 6 bases from V and 3 bases from J, the junction contained 11 bases not matched to a gene. The CDR3 extends over 16 amino acids. The DNA for the CDR3 is TGTGCCAGCAGGCGAAACTCCGGGACAGTCTACAATGAGCAGTTCTTC. Translated: CASRRNSGTVYNEQFF.

The CDR3 loop is CASSLEASGRWTDTQYF. The CDR3 DNA follows: TGTGCCAGCAGCTTAGAGGCTAGCGGGAGATGGACAGATACGCAGTATTTT. The V call is TRBV7-2, the J call TRBJ2-3, with TRBD2 matching 10 bases. CDR1 and CDR2 from the germline V gene are SGHTA and FQGNSA. This CDR3 is built from 17 residues. V shed 1 base, J shed 3 bases, and the junction held 7 bases outside the gene matches.

This clonotype was detected many times. This rearrangement joins TRBV6-1 to TRBJ2-4; D is ambiguous. The V gene lost 7 bases and the J gene lost 1 base, with 2 bases spanning the gap. The CDR3 length is 11 residues. The germline gives CDR1 MNHNS, CDR2 SASEGT. Here the CDR3 reads CASTAKNIQYF. The CDR3 DNA is TGTGCCAGCACCGCCAAAAACATTCAGTACTTC.

The chain recombines TRBV7-4 with TRBJ2-3, with 9 bases lining up with TRBD2. The trim removed 5 bases at V and 2 bases at J, leaving 17 bases unmatched. The germline CDR1 and CDR2 sequences are SGHVT and SQSDAQ. This CDR3 is built from 19 residues. Here the CDR3 DNA reads TGTGCCAGCAGCCAACGGTGGTTAGCGGGAGATCGGGACACAGATACGCAGTATTTT. Its translation: CASSQRWLAGDRDTDTQYF.